This TCR beta chain was identified in a study of identical twins. Germline CDR1 and CDR2: SGHRS and YFSETQ. Deletions cut 5 bases from V and 0 bases from J, with 8 bases between. The CDR3 contains 13 residues. TCRdb reprocessed the 5' RACE reads via MiXCR and lists one record per CDR3 protein. The sample shows 430,000 or so distinct CDR3 sequences, less than 25% of them seen only once. This clonotype has a handful of counts. The sample was also reused in another study, on T cells expressing NK-cell markers.

The specimen sequenced was CD4+ T cells sorted from blood. The chain recombines TRBV5-1 with TRBJ2-5; D call uncertain. The clonotype originates from a woman under 30 in good health. The CDR3 spells CASSPPNQETQYF. Here the CDR3 DNA reads TGCGCCAGCAGTCCCCCGAACCAAGAGACCCAGTACTTC.